The clone carrying this T cell receptor (beta chain) occurred a few times. The source of the sample is a study of T cells in Graves' hyperthyroidism and ophthalmopathy. Stable Graves' hyperthyroidism denoted no ophthalmopathy progression over 18 months. Per the germline V gene, CDR1 is KGHDR and CDR2 is SFDVKD. Trimming shortened V by 3 bases and J by 4 bases, and 8 bases separated the two germline ends. The CDR3 is 13 residues long. Researchers amplified the TCR beta CDR3 regions from RNA transcripts. The HTBI set primed first-round TCR CDR3 RT-PCR. MiXCR was run by TCRdb on the multiplex PCR reads, yielding one entry per CDR3 protein. The profile shows more than 500,000 distinct CDR3 sequences, roughly 15% of them singletons.

The source of this sequence is a woman aged 25 to 39 with Graves' hyperthyroidism. Material: blood. This rearrangement joins TRBV24-1 to TRBJ2-5; D remains unclear. CDR3 in DNA: TGTGCCACCAGTGATGCGCTACGAGAGACCCAGTACTTC. This gives the protein CATSDALRETQYF.